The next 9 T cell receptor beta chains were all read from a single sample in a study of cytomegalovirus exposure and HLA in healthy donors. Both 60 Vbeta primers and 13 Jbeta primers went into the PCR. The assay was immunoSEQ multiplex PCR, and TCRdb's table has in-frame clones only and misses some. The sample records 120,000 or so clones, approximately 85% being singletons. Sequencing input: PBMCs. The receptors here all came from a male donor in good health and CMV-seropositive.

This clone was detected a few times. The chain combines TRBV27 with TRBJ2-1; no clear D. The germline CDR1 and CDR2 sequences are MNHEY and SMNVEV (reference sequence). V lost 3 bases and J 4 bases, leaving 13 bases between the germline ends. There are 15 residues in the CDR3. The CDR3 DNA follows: TGTGCCAGCAGTTTTGAAGCGATCCCTTACAATGAGCAGTTCTTC. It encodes CASSFEAIPYNEQFF.

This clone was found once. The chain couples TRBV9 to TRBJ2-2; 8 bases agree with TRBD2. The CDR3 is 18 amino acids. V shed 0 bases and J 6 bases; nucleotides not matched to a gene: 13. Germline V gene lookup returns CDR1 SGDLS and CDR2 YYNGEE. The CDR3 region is CASSVAGPTTGGSGELFF. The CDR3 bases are TGTGCCAGCAGCGTAGCAGGACCTACCACGGGGGGGTCCGGGGAGCTGTTTTTT.

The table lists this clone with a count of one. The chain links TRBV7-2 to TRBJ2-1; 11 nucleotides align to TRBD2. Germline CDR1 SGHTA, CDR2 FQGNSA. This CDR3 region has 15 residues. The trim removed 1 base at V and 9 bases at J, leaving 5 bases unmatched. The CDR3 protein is CASSLVAGGPGEQFF. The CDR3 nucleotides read TGTGCCAGCAGCTTAGTAGCGGGAGGGCCGGGTGAGCAGTTCTTC.

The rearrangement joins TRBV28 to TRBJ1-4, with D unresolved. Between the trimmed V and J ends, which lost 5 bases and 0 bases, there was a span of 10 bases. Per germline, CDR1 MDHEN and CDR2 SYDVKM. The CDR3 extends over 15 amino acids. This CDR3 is CASSLDGATNEKLFF. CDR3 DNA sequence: TGTGCCAGCAGTCTCGACGGAGCAACTAATGAAAAACTGTTTTTT.

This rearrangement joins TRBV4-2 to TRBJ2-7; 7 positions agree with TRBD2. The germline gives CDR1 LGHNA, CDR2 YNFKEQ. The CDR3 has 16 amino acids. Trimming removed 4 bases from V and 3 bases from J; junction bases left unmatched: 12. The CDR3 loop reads CASSPPGGDELYEQYF. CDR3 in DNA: TGTGCCAGCAGCCCCCCGGGGGGAGACGAGCTCTACGAGCAGTACTTC.

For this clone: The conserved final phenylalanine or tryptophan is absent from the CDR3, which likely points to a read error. CDR3 bases: TGTGCCAGCAGCTTAGCGGTGGGGGGGACTGAAGCTTTCCTT. This gives the protein CASSLAVGGTEAFL. The chain carries TRBV11-2 and TRBJ1-1, with D possibly being TRBD1 (5 bases). The V gene's germline CDR1 is SGHAT and CDR2 FQNNGV. Trimming pared 1 base from V and 5 bases from J, leaving 11 bases between. The CDR3 spans 14 residues.

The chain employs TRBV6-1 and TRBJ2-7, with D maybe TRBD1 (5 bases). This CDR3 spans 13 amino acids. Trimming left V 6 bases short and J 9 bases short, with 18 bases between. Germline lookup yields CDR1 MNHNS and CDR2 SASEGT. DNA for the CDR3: TGTGCCAGCAGCAGGGAACTTTACCGGTGGCAGTACTTC. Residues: CASSRELYRWQYF.

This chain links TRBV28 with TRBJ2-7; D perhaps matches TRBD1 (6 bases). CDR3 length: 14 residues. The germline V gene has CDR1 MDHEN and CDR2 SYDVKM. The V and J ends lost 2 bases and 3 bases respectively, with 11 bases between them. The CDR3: CASSLLQGNYEQYF. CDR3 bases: TGTGCCAGCAGTTTACTCCAGGGGAACTACGAGCAGTACTTC. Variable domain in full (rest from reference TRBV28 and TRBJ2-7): DVKVTQSSRYLVKRTGEKVFLECVQDMDHENMFWYRQDPGLGLRLIYFSYDVKMKEKGDIPEGYSVSREKKERFSLILESASTNQTSMYLCASSLLQGNYEQYFGPGTRLTVT.

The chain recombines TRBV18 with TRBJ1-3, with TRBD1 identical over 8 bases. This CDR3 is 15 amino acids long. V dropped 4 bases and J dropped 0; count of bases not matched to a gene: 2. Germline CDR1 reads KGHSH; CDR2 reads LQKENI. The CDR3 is CASSRQGASGNTIYF. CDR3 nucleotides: TGTGCCAGCTCACGGCAGGGGGCCTCTGGAAACACCATATATTTT.